This T cell receptor beta chain was observed in a study of patients and donors after allogeneic stem cell transplantation. TCRdb redid the calling of the RT-PCR reads with MiXCR, one entry per CDR3 protein. The table includes about a million distinct CDR3 sequences, approximately 18% detected once. CDR1 and CDR2 (germline): SEHNR, FQNEAQ (reference sequence). With 4 bases removed from V and 4 bases from J, the gap between germline ends came to 8 bases. This CDR3 contains 13 residues. V and J are TRBV7-9 and TRBJ2-1; D ambiguous. The specimen was blood, either unsorted or a sorted T cell fraction (not recorded which). The receptor's source is a human donor who was either an allogeneic HSCT recipient or a stem cell or donor lymphocyte infusion donor (not recorded which). It is not recorded whose cells these are; they may come from a transplant donor. The CDR3: CASSSILYNEQFF. The CDR3 coding sequence is TGTGCCAGCAGCTCAATCCTTTACAATGAGCAGTTCTTC. The full variable domain, in which reference TRBV7-9 and TRBJ2-1 provide the parts outside the CDR3, is DTGVSQNPRHKITKRGQNVTFRCDPISEHNRLYWYRQTLGQGPEFLTYFQNEAQLEKSRLLSDRFSAERPKGSFSTLEIQRTEQGDSAMYLCASSSILYNEQFFGPGTRLTVL.